Each of the 26 T cell receptor beta chains below was sequenced from the same sample in a study of T cells in Graves' hyperthyroidism and ophthalmopathy. Amplification targeted TCR beta CDR3 regions from RNA transcripts. The study used the HTBI primer set for a first-round RT-PCR of the TCR CDR3. Via MiXCR, TCRdb re-called the multiplex PCR reads, giving one row per CDR3 protein. Of about 560,000 distinct CDR3 sequences in the sample, 15% to 20% were seen once. Specimen: blood. These receptors came from a woman aged 18 to 35 with Graves' hyperthyroidism.

This clonotype has more than one count but fewer than ten. The chain links TRBV9 to TRBJ2-7, with 10 bases that match TRBD1. Looked up from germline, CDR1 is SGDLS and CDR2 is YYNGEE. CDR3 length: 15 amino acids. Trimming cost V 0 bases and J 3 bases; bases outside gene matches: 3. CDR3 region: CASSVGTGGDYEQYF. DNA for the CDR3: TGTGCCAGCAGCGTAGGGACAGGGGGAGACTACGAGCAGTACTTC.

In nucleotides, the CDR3 is TGCGCCAGCAGTGTGGGGACTCAAGCCGGGGAGCTGTTTTTT. This translates into CASSVGTQAGELFF. This chain connects TRBV10-1 to TRBJ2-2, with D possibly TRBD2 on 6 matching bases. This CDR3 region has 14 residues. Trimming stripped 4 bases from V and 6 bases from J, with 12 bases between. Germline CDR1 and CDR2: WNHNN and SYGVQD (reference sequence).

The chain uses TRBV24-1 and TRBJ2-3, with D hard to call. The CDR3 loop spans 12 amino acids. V gave up 3 bases and J gave up 6 bases, with 6 bases separating them. CDR1 is KGHDR and CDR2 is SFDVKD in the germline V gene. The CDR3 DNA is TGTGCCACCAGTGATCGGAGCGATACGCAGTATTTT. Its protein is CATSDRSDTQYF.

This clonotype occurred many times. V gene TRBV27 combines with J gene TRBJ2-7; 13 bases fit TRBD2. The CDR3 has 15 residues. The junction had 6 bases not matched to a gene; V was cut back by 5 bases and J by 5 bases. CDR1 and CDR2 (germline): MNHEY, SMNVEV (reference sequence). The CDR3, as DNA: TGTGCCAGCAGTCCCGGACTAGCGGGGGCAAACGAGCAGTACTTC. It specifies CASSPGLAGANEQYF.

This clonotype showed up just a few times. This CDR3 reads CASTRLAGVSYNEQFF. The CDR3 bases are TGTGCCAGCACCCGGCTAGCGGGAGTATCATACAATGAGCAGTTCTTC. The chain employs TRBV12-3 or TRBV12-4 and TRBJ2-1; 10 bases match TRBD2. CDR3 size: 16 residues. The junction had 10 bases not matched to a gene; V was cut back by 7 bases and J by 4 bases.

This rearrangement joins TRBV6-1 to TRBJ1-5; the D gene is possibly TRBD1 (5 bases). V lost 8 bases and J 7 bases, leaving 12 bases between the germline ends. Germline V CDR1 and CDR2: MNHNS, SASEGT. This CDR3 has 12 amino acids. This CDR3 is CASARVAQPQHF. Written as DNA, the CDR3 is TGTGCCAGCGCCAGGGTGGCACAGCCCCAGCATTTT.

With regard to this clonotype: This may stem from a read error, because a much larger clone lies one nucleotide away. The V and J genes are TRBV7-9 and TRBJ1-2; D gene unclear. V shed 5 bases and J shed 5 bases, with 18 bases lying between them. The CDR3 covers 15 residues. The germline gives CDR1 SEHNR, CDR2 FQNEAQ (reference sequence). This CDR3 is CASSPEDWLKYGYTF. As DNA, the CDR3 is TGTGCCAGCAGCCCAGAAGATTGGCTAAAGTATGGCTACACCTTC.

The V gene is TRBV10-1, the J gene TRBJ2-1, with 9 bases matching TRBD1. The CDR3 has 15 amino acids. Germline V CDR1 and CDR2: WNHNN, SYGVQD (reference sequence). The junction had 7 bases not matched to a gene; V was cut back by 3 bases and J by 7 bases. This chain's CDR3 is CASSEQGANRNEQFF. CDR3 DNA: TGCGCCAGCAGTGAACAGGGGGCAAACAGGAATGAGCAGTTCTTC.

The CDR3, as DNA: TGCAGTGCTAGTTCCCTAGCAGGAAGCTCCTACAATGAGCAGTTCTTC. Encoded protein: CSASSLAGSSYNEQFF. The chain recombines TRBV20-1 with TRBJ2-1; D is perhaps TRBD2 (5 bases). V was clipped by 3 bases and J by 0 bases, with 15 bases between them. The CDR3 consists of 16 residues. Germline V gives CDR1 DFQATT, CDR2 SNEGSKA (reference sequence).

Many counts were recorded for this clonotype. The V gene is TRBV7-2, the J gene TRBJ1-2; D might be TRBD1 (5 bases). The CDR3 runs 14 residues. Trimming took off 2 bases at V and 2 bases at J, with 9 bases between the two ends. Germline CDR1 and CDR2: SGHTA and FQGNSA. Here the CDR3 reads CASSLTGTNYGYTF. The CDR3 DNA sequence: TGTGCCAGCAGCTTAACCGGGACGAACTATGGCTACACCTTC.

The chain couples TRBV29-1 to TRBJ1-2, with 8 positions matching TRBD1. CDR3 size: 12 residues. From germline, CDR1 is SQVTM and CDR2 ANQGSEA. Trimming took 7 bases from V and 2 from J; bases not matched to a gene: 3. The CDR3 nucleotides are TGCAGCGCCAACAGGGGGAACTATGGCTACACCTTC. This sequence encodes CSANRGNYGYTF.

This clonotype was observed many times. This sequence joins TRBV15 and TRBJ1-2; no firm D call. CDR3 size: 14 residues. Trimming removed 8 bases from V and 0 bases from J, with 13 bases in between. CDR1 is LNHNV and CDR2 is YYDKDF in the germline V gene (reference sequence). The CDR3 loop reads CATAEGLANYGYTF. In DNA, the CDR3 is TGTGCCACCGCGGAAGGACTAGCTAACTATGGCTACACCTTC.

This clonotype occurred a few times. The chain has TRBV7-9 and TRBJ2-7; D uncertain. From germline, CDR1 is SEHNR and CDR2 FQNEAQ (reference sequence). The CDR3 is 15 amino acids. Trimming took off 4 bases at V and 0 bases at J, with 13 bases between the two ends. In nucleotides, the CDR3 is TGTGCCAGCAGCTCTCTCGAGGCGCTCTCCTACGAGCAGTACTTC. This translates into CASSSLEALSYEQYF.

This clonotype was detected only a few times. Because it lacks the conserved phenylalanine or tryptophan at the end, this CDR3 is likely a read error. The chain employs TRBV28 and TRBJ2-5; TRBD1 agrees at 8 bases. J lost 6 bases, V lost 6 bases, and 12 bases had no gene match. The germline gives CDR1 MDHEN, CDR2 SYDVKM. The CDR3 totals 15 residues. The CDR3 reads CASSHRRTGGKTQYL. CDR3 DNA sequence: TGTGCCAGCAGCCATAGGAGAACAGGGGGGAAGACCCAGTACCTC.

As regards this clonotype: A read error may be the cause here, since a much bigger clone is one base away. The V gene is TRBV12-3 or TRBV12-4, the J gene TRBJ2-1; 12 bases map to TRBD2. The CDR3 extends over 15 amino acids. The CDR3 sequence is CASSPTSGGRNEQLF. CDR3 bases: TGTGCCAGCAGTCCTACTAGCGGGGGGCGGAATGAGCAGCTCTTC.

The chain recombines TRBV6-1 with TRBJ2-7; TRBD1 or TRBD2 may be the D gene (5 bases each). The ends were cut back, 5 bases at V and 2 bases at J, with 19 bases in the middle. Per germline, CDR1 MNHNS and CDR2 SASEGT. This CDR3 comprises 16 residues. CDR3 sequence (DNA): TGTGCCAGCAGTCCAACCCCCGGGACGGCAACCTACGAGCAGTACTTC. This sequence encodes CASSPTPGTATYEQYF.

There are many counts of this clonotype. This rearrangement joins TRBV30 to TRBJ2-1; TRBD2 is a possible D gene (6 bases). This CDR3 region has 15 residues. Trimming pared 3 bases from V and 8 bases from J, leaving 20 bases between. Germline CDR1 is GTSNPN and CDR2 is SVGIG (reference sequence). The CDR3 DNA is TGTGCCTGGAGCTCCCTGGCAGGGCGGAGGGATGAGCAGTTCTTC. Its protein is CAWSSLAGRRDEQFF.

The chain carries TRBV5-1 and TRBJ2-5; perhaps TRBD2 as D (6 bases). Germline assignment: CDR1 SGHRS and CDR2 YFSETQ. The length of the CDR3 is 15 residues. V lost 3 bases and J lost 4, with 16 bases in between. CDR3 residues: CASSSAGSGIETQYF. The CDR3 DNA is TGCGCCAGCAGCTCTGCCGGGAGTGGGATAGAGACCCAGTACTTC.

There are a few counts of this clonotype. The chain recombines TRBV4-1 with TRBJ2-7; 9 bases fit TRBD1. The germline V gene encodes CDR1 MGHRA and CDR2 YSYEKL. J gave up 3 bases and V 4 bases, and 7 bases lay outside the gene matches. The CDR3 runs 15 residues. The CDR3 spells CASSPGQGPYYEQYF. The CDR3 DNA follows: TGCGCCAGCAGCCCAGGACAGGGGCCCTACTACGAGCAGTACTTC.

This sequence joins TRBV19 and TRBJ2-5; 7 nucleotides align to TRBD1. This CDR3 spans 13 amino acids. The trim removed 7 bases at V and 5 bases at J, leaving 7 bases unmatched. The V gene's germline CDR1 is LNHDA and CDR2 SQIVND (reference sequence). The CDR3 sequence: CASTATGMETQYF. The CDR3 DNA reads as TGTGCCAGTACCGCGACAGGGATGGAGACCCAGTACTTC.

This clonotype was picked up many times. The chain is built from TRBV12-3 or TRBV12-4 and TRBJ2-3; D is ambiguous. This CDR3 spans 18 amino acids. V was cut by 3 bases and J by 4 bases, with 23 bases left in between. CDR3 nucleotides: TGTGCCAGCAGTTTGCCCTCGGTAGTGGGAAATCTGGCAGATACGCAGTATTTT. This translates into CASSLPSVVGNLADTQYF.

V gene TRBV20-1 combines with J gene TRBJ2-7; no definite D call. The V end lost 7 bases, the J end lost 5 bases, and 12 bases lay between the germline ends. This CDR3 is built from 11 residues. Per germline, CDR1 DFQATT and CDR2 SNEGSKA (reference sequence). CDR3 protein: CSVPRGNEQYF. Here the CDR3 DNA reads TGCAGTGTCCCGAGAGGTAACGAGCAGTACTTC.

About this clonotype itself: This could be a read error, since a much larger clone is one nucleotide away. V is TRBV2 and J is TRBJ2-1; D is undetermined. The germline V gene encodes CDR1 SNHLY and CDR2 FYNNEI. The CDR3 consists of 11 residues. V lost 10 bases, J lost 8 bases, and 12 bases lay in between. The CDR3 DNA follows: TGTGCCACCTCTGTGGCCGATGAGCAGTTCTTC. Protein sequence: CATSVADEQFF.

There are many counts of this clonotype. V usage is TRBV3-1 and J usage is TRBJ2-2; TRBD2 agrees at 9 bases. Germline-derived CDR1 and CDR2 are LGHDT and YNNKEL (reference sequence). The CDR3 covers 14 residues. V trimming: 4 bases; J trimming: 7 bases; junction bases outside the gene matches: 4. The CDR3 DNA reads as TGTGCCAGCAGCCCGGGACTAGCTCTCGGGGAGCTGTTTTTT. Its translation is CASSPGLALGELFF.

This clonotype came up a few times. V gene TRBV15 combines with J gene TRBJ1-2; D gene uncertain. The CDR3 sequence is 15 residues long. CDR1 LNHNV and CDR2 YYDKDF come from the germline V gene (reference sequence). The V and J ends lost 0 bases and 6 bases respectively, with 14 bases between them. The CDR3 sequence is CATSRDRLGSNGYTF. For the CDR3, the DNA is TGTGCCACCAGCAGAGATCGCCTAGGGAGCAATGGCTACACCTTC.

This clonotype appeared many times. The chain carries TRBV2 and TRBJ2-7; the match to TRBD1 covers 7 bases. The CDR3 sequence is 15 residues long. J was trimmed by 7 bases and V by 6 bases; bases with no gene match: 15. Germline CDR1 is SNHLY and CDR2 is FYNNEI. The CDR3 here is CASRARTGGSEEQYF. As DNA, the CDR3 is TGTGCCAGCAGGGCACGGACAGGAGGATCAGAAGAGCAGTACTTC. The entire variable domain, with the rest obtained from reference TRBV2 and TRBJ2-7, is as follows: EPEVTQTPSHQVTQMGQEVILRCVPISNHLYFYWYRQILGQKVEFLVSFYNNEISEKSEIFDDQFSVERPDGSNFTLKIRSTKLEDSAMYFCASRARTGGSEEQYFGPGTRLTVT.